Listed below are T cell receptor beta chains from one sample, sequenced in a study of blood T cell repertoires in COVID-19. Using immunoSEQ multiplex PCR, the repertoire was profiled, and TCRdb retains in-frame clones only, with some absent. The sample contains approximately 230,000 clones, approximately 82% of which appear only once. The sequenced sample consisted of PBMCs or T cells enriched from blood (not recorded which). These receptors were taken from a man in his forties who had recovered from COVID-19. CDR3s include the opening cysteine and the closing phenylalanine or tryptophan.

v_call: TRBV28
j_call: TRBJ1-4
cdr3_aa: CASSLSFIRATNEKLFF

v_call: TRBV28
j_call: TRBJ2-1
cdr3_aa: CASSYHRGGSYNEQFF

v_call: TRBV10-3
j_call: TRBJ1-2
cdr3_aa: CAISDDSSYGYTF

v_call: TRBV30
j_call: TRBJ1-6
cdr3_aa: CAWSPGSNSPLHF

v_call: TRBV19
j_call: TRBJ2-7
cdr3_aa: CASSWTRGGSPYEQYF

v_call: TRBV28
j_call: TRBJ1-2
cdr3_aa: CASAQHYGYTF

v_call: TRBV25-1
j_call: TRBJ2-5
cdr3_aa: CASSTGLQGETQYF

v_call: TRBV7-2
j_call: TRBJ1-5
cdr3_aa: CASSFYEGAGNQPQHF

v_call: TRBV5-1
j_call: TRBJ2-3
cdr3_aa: CASRRGHTDTQYF

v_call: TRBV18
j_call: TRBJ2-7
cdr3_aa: CASSSTSGSYEQYF

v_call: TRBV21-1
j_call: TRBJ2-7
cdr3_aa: CASSWFPATALAYEQYF

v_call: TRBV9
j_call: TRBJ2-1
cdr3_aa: CASSAGTSGHEQFF

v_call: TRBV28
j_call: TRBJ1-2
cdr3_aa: CASSLRGRGYTF

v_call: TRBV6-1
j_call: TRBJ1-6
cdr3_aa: CASSDSQGVNSPLHF

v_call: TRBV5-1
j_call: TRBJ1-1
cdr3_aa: CASSTDRVATEAFF

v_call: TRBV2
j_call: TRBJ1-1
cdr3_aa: CASSLRQGTEAFF